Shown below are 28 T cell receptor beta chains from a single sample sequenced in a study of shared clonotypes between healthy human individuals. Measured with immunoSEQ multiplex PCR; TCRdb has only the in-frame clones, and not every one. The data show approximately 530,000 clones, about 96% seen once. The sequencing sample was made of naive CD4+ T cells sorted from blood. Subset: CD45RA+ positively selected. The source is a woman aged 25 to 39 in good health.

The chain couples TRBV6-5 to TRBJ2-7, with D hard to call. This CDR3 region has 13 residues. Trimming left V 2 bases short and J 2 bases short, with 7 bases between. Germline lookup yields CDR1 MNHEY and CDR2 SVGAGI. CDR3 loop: CASSYVGTYEQYF. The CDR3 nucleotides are TGTGCCAGCAGTTACGTCGGAACCTACGAGCAGTACTTC.

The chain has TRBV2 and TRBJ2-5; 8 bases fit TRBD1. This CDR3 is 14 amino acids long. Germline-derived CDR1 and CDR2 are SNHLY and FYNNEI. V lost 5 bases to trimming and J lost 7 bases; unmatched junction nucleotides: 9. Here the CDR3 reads CASSRDRGLGTQYF. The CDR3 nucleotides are TGTGCCAGCAGTAGAGACAGGGGTCTCGGGACCCAGTACTTC.

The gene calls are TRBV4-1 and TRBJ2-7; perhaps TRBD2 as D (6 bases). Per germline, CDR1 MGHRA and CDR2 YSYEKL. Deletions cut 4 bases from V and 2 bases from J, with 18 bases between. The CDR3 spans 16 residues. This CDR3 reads CASSPFPAGTTYEQYF. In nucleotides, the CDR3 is TGCGCCAGCAGCCCGTTCCCTGCGGGGACCACCTACGAGCAGTACTTC.

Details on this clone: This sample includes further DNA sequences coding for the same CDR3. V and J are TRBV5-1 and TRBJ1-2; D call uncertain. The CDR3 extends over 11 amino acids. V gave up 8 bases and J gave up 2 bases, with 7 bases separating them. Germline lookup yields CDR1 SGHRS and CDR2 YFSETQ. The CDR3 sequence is CASSENYGYTF. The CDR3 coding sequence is TGCGCCAGTTCAGAGAACTATGGCTACACCTTC.

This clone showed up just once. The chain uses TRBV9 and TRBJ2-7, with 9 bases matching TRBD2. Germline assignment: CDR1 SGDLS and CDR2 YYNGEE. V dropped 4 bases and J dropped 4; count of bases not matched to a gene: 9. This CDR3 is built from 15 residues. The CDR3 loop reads CASSRLAGALYEQYF. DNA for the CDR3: TGTGCCAGCAGCAGGTTAGCGGGAGCTCTTTACGAGCAGTACTTC.

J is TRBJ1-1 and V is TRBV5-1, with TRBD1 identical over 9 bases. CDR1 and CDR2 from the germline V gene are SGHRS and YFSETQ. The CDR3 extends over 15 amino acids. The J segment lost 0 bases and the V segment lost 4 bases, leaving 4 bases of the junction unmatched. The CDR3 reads CASSPGQGMNTEAFF. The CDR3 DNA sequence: TGCGCCAGCAGCCCAGGACAGGGGATGAACACTGAAGCTTTCTTT.

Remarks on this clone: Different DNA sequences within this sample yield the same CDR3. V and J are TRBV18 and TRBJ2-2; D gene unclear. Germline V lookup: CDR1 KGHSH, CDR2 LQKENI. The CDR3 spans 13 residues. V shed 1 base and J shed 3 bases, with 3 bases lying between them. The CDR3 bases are TGTGCCAGCTCACCACGGGACACCGGGGAGCTGTTTTTT. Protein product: CASSPRDTGELFF.

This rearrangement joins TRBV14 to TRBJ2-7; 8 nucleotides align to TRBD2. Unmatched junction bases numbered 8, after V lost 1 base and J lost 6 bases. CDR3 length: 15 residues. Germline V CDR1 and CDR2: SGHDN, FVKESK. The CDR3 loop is CASSQVAGGIIEQYF. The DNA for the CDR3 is TGTGCCAGCAGCCAAGTGGCGGGAGGAATTATCGAGCAGTACTTC.

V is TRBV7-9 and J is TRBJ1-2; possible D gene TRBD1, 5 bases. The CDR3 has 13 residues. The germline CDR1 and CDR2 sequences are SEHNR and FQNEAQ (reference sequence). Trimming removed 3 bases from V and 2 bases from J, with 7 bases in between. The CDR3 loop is CASSFDRNYGYTF. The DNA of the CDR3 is TGTGCCAGCAGCTTCGACAGAAACTATGGCTACACCTTC.

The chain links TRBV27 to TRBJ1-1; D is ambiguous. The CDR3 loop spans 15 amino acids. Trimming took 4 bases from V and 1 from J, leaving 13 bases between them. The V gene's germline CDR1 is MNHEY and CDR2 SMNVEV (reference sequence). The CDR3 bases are TGTGCCAGCAGTTCCCTCGGACTGGAGAACACTGAAGCTTTCTTT. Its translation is CASSSLGLENTEAFF.

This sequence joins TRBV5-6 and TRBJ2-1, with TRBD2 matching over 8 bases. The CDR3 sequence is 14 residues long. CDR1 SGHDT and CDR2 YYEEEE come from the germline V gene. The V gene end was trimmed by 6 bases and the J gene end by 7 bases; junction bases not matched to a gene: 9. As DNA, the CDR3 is TGTGCCAGCACCCGGTGGAGCGGGAGTAATGAGCAGTTCTTC. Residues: CASTRWSGSNEQFF.

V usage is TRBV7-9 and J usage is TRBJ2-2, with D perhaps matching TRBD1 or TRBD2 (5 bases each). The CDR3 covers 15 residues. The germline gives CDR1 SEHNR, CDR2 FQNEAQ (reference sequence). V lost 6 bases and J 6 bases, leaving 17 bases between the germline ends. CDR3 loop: CASRFSGGSPGELFF. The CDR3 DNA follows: TGTGCCAGCAGATTTAGTGGGGGAAGCCCCGGGGAGCTGTTTTTT. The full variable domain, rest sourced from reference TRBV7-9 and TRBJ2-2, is DTGVSQNPRHKITKRGQNVTFRCDPISEHNRLYWYRQTLGQGPEFLTYFQNEAQLEKSRLLSDRFSAERPKGSFSTLEIQRTEQGDSAMYLCASRFSGGSPGELFFGEGSRLTVL.

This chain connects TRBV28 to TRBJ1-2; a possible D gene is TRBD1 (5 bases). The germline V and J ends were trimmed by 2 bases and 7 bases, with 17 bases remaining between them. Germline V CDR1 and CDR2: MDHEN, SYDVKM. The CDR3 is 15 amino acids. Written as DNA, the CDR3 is TGTGCCAGCAGTTTACAGGGCATGGGCTCGCGTGGCTACACCTTC. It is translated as CASSLQGMGSRGYTF.

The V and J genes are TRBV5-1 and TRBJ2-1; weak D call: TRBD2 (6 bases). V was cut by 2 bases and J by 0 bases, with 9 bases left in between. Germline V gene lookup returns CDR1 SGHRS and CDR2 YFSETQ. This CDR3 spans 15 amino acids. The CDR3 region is CASSFQRASYNEQFF. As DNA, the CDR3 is TGCGCCAGCAGCTTCCAGCGGGCCTCCTACAATGAGCAGTTCTTC.

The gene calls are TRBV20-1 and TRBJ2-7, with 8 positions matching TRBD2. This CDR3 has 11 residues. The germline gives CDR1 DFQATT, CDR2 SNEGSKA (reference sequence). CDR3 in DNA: TGCGGTAGCGGGGACTCCTACGAGCAGTACTTC. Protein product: CGSGDSYEQYF.

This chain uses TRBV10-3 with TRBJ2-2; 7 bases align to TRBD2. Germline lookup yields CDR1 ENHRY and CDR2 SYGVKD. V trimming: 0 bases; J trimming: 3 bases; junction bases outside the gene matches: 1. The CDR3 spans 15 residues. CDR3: CAISESTSYTGELFF. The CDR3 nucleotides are TGTGCCATCAGTGAGTCGACTAGCTACACCGGGGAGCTGTTTTTT.

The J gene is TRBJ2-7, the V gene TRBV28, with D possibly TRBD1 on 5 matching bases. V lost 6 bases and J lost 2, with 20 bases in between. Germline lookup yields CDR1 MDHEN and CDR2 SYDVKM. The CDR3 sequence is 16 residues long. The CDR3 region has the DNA TGTGCCAGCAGCCGGCAGGGATACCCCCTTCCCTACGAGCAGTACTTC. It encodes CASSRQGYPLPYEQYF.

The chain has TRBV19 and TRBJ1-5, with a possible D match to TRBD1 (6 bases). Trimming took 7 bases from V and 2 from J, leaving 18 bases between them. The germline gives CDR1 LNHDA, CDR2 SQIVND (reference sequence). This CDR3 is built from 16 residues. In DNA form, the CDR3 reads TGTGCCAGTAATGGGTTCGAGACAGGTGGCAATCAGCCCCAGCATTTT. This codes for CASNGFETGGNQPQHF.

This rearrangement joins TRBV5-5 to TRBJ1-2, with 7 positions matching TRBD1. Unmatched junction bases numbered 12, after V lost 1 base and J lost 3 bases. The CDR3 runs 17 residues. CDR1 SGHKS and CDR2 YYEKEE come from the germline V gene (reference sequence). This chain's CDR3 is CASSLRGRTGDYYGYTF. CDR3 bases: TGTGCCAGCAGCTTGAGGGGGAGAACAGGGGACTACTATGGCTACACCTTC.

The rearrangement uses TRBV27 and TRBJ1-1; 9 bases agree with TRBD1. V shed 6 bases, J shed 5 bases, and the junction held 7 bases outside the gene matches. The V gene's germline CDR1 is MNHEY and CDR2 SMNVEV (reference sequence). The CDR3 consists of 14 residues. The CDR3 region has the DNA TGTGCCAGCAGGCCACAGGGGGCTAGGACTGAAGCTTTCTTT. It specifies CASRPQGARTEAFF.

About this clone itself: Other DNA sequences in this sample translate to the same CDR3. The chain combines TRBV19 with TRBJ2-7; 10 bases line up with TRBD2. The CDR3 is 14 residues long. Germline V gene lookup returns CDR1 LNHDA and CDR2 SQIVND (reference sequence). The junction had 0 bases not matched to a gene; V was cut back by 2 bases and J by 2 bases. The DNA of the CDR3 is TGTGCCAGTAGTATACTAGCGGGAGCCTACGAGCAGTACTTC. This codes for CASSILAGAYEQYF.

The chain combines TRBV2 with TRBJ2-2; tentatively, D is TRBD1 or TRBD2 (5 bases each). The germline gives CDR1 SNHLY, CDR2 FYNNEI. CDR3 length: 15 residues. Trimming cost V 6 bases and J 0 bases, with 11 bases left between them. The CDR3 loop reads CASRGTVTNTGELFF. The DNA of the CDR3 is TGTGCCAGCAGGGGGACGGTAACGAACACCGGGGAGCTGTTTTTT.

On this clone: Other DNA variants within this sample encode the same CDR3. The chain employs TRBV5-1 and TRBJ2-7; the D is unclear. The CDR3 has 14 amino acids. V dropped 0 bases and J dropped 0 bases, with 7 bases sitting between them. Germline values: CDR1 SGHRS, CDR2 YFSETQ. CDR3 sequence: CASSLGLSSYEQYF. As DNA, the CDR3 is TGCGCCAGCAGCTTGGGCTTGAGCTCCTACGAGCAGTACTTC.

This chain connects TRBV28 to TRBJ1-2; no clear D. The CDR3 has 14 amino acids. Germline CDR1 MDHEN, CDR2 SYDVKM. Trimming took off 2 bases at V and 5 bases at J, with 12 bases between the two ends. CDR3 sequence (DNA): TGTGCCAGCAGTTTAACCCCGGAACAGTATGGCTACACCTTC. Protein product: CASSLTPEQYGYTF.

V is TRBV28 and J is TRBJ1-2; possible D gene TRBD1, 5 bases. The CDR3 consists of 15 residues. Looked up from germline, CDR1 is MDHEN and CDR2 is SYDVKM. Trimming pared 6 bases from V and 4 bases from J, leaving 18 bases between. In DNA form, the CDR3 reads TGTGCCAGCAGCAACAAGCACAGGAGATTCTATGGCTACACCTTC. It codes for CASSNKHRRFYGYTF.

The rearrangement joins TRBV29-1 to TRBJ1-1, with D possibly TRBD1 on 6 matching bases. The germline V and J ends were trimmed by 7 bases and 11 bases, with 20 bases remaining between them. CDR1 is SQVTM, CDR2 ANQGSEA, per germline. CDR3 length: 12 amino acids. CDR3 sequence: CSGEWGDTGAFF. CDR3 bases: TGCAGCGGGGAATGGGGGGACACTGGGGCTTTCTTT.

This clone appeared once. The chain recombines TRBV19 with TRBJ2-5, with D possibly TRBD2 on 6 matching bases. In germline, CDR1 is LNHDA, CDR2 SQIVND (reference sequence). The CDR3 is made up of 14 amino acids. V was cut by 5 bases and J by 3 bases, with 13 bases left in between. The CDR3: CASSDPGLKETQYF. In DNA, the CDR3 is TGTGCCAGTAGTGACCCGGGACTCAAAGAGACCCAGTACTTC.

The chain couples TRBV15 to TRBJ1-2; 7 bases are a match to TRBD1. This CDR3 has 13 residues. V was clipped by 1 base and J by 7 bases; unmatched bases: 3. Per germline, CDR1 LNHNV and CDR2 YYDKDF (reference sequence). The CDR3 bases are TGTGCCACCAGCAGAGGGACAGGCGGTGGCTACACCTTC. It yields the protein CATSRGTGGGYTF.